This T cell receptor (beta chain) originates from a study of T-cell memory formation after mild COVID-19 (dated by TCRdb to the early 2020s). Background on the whole study: Most TCR sequence clusters were specific to one of the two donors. T-cell clones expanding and contracting after mild COVID-19 in two donors were tracked by longitudinal TCRalpha and TCRbeta repertoire sequencing. The cohort comprised two young, previously healthy adult volunteers, one female and one male. The research as a whole found: Some responding clones were found in pre-infection memory, which suggests that pre-existing cross-reactive memory T cells took part in the SARS-CoV-2 response. Contracting CD4+ clones turned up mainly in the CM and EM memory subsets, whereas EMRA was where CD8+ clones were enriched. Only a couple of mild cases were covered in the study, and larger cohorts including severe cases with pre-infection samples were considered necessary. Balanced CD4/CD8 phenotypes were observed for clones contracting from day 15 to 85, whereas a bias towards CD4+ was observed for a second wave of clones expanding from day 15 to 37. SARS-CoV-2 specificity was not confirmed for the second-wave clones peaking on day 37.

This clonotype came up a few times. It has no known antigen specificity. No base quality information exists; no much larger clone differs at one position. The germline V end is reduced by 11 bases and the J end by 2 bases; junction bases left unmatched: 7. CDR1 and CDR2 were assigned from the germline V gene as ENHRY and SYGVKD. From the cysteine through the phenylalanine, the CDR3 covers 13 amino acids. Here the CDR3 DNA is all that survives: 39 bases in frame from base 1. Sequencing used an Illumina NovaSeq 6000. TCRalpha and TCRbeta cDNA libraries were built by 5'RACE with constant-segment primers, adding sample barcodes and unique molecular identifiers. Trizol reagent was used to extract RNA from every sample. Libraries were amplified in two PCR steps, with a second sample barcode and Illumina TruSeq adapters added in the second step. Sequencing of libraries was performed on an Illumina NovaSeq with 2 x 150 bp paired-end reads. The source study handled its data this way. Demultiplexing of reads and collapsing into UMI-guided consensus sequences were performed with migec v1.2.7. With mixcr v2.1.11, UMI consensuses were aligned to TRA and TRB V and J templates and assembled into clonotypes. A clonotype was counted as expanded or contracted only if both edgeR and NoisET called the change significant, with noise models trained on biological replicates. For edgeR calls, the thresholds were a false discovery rate-adjusted p below 0.01 and a log2 fold-change of 1. As an exploratory analysis of dynamics, max-normalized trajectories of the 1000 most abundant clonotypes were examined with PCA combined with hierarchical clustering. Each responding clone was given a CD4 or CD8 phenotype based on the CD4+ and CD8+ repertoires, which had been sequenced separately. The raw public reads went through TCRdb reprocessing: fastp at Q25, MiXCR clone calling, in-frame beta chains kept. Rows are combined by CDR3 protein, so each entry shows the most common genes and DNA. TCRdb's processing, not the authors' own work, is the source of the V and J calls. This sample comprises 350,000 to 450,000 distinct CDR3 sequences, about an eighth of them detected only once. The biggest ten clones account for roughly 22% of the sample.

Ficoll-Paque density gradient centrifugation was the method used to isolate PBMCs. Material: PBMCs or a T cell subset sorted from them (not recorded which). The chain joins TRBV10-3 to TRBJ2-5, and 8 bases in between align with TRBD2. The receptor was derived from a man aged 18 to 30 who had mild COVID-19 (a few samples of this study predate the infection). The sample titles of this study are shuffled in the database, so cell type and time point are left out; the donor was told from shared clones. The DNA sequence is as follows: TGTGCCTCTCGACTAGCGAATCAAGAGACCCAGTACTTC. It codes for CASRLANQETQYF.